Below are 29 T cell receptor delta chains sequenced from a single sample in a study of gamma-delta T cells after stem cell transplantation. TCRdb re-called the RT-PCR reads with CATT. Counted here are about 2,200 delta-chain clones, 3% to 3.5% occurring once; the ten biggest clones make up 40% to 65%. The sequenced sample was gamma-delta T cells. These receptors originate from a human donor. It is not recorded whose cells these are; they may come from a transplant donor.

This clone is deemed medium-sized. The chain couples TRDV2 to TRDJ1; 10 positions match TRDD3. Losses at the gene ends were 0 bases for V and 1 base for J; bases not matched to a gene: 4. The CDR3 has 16 amino acids. Germline V lookup: CDR1 GEAIGNYY, CDR2 EKD. The CDR3 is CACDTLGDKVTDKLIF. In DNA, the CDR3 is TGTGCCTGTGACACCCTGGGGGATAAGGTCACCGATAAACTCATCTTT.

In this sample, this clone is medium-sized (0.01 to 0.1%). This chain uses TRDV2 with TRDJ1; 12 bases are a match to TRDD3. V shed 3 bases and J 2 bases; nucleotides not matched to a gene: 12. The length of the CDR3 is 18 residues. Per germline, CDR1 GEAIGNYY and CDR2 EKD. The CDR3 loop is CACDSVLGDTRSTDKLIF. The CDR3 bases are TGTGCCTGTGACTCAGTACTGGGGGATACAAGAAGTACCGATAAACTCATCTTT.

This clone is medium-sized. This chain connects TRDV2 to TRDJ1; 8 bases align to TRDD3. CDR1 and CDR2 (germline): GEAIGNYY, EKD. After removal of 0 bases from V and 5 bases from J, the junction contained 13 bases not matched to a gene. This CDR3 is built from 17 residues. The CDR3 region is CACDTVGLGEAADKLIF. The CDR3 nucleotides read TGTGCCTGTGACACCGTAGGGCTGGGGGAAGCGGCAGATAAACTCATCTTT.

This clone occurred a few times. This chain connects TRDV2 to TRDJ1; 9 nucleotides align to TRDD3. The CDR3 loop spans 21 amino acids. V lost 0 bases to trimming and J lost 0 bases; unmatched junction nucleotides: 19. CDR1 and CDR2 from the germline V gene are GEAIGNYY and EKD. The DNA of the CDR3 is TGTGCCTGTGACACCGTTTCCTACAAATCACTGGGGGAACCTTACACCGATAAACTCATCTTT. It encodes CACDTVSYKSLGEPYTDKLIF.

This clone rates as medium-sized (0.01 to 0.1%). Other nucleotide sequences from this sample produce the same CDR3. The chain carries TRDV2 and TRDJ3; 7 nucleotides agree with TRDD3. CDR3 length equals 16 residues. After removal of 3 bases from V and 0 bases from J, the junction contained 1 base not matched to a gene. Germline CDR1 reads GEAIGNYY; CDR2 reads EKD. Here the CDR3 reads CACDWGSSWDTRQMFF. DNA for the CDR3: TGTGCCTGTGACTGGGGGAGCTCCTGGGACACCCGACAGATGTTTTTC.

Concerning this clone: Only one base separates this from a far larger clonotype, so it likely reflects a read error. This specimen includes other DNA sequences encoding the same CDR3. The rearrangement joins TRDV2 to TRDJ3, with 8 bases fitting TRDD3. The CDR3 runs 19 residues. Per germline, CDR1 GEAIGNYY and CDR2 EKD. The CDR3 region is CACDTAGGTSSWDTRQMFF. The DNA for the CDR3 is TGTGCCTGTGACACCGCTGGGGGAACGAGCTCCTGGGACACTCGACAGATGTTTTTC.

As for this clone: This may be a read error, as it is one base from a much larger clone. J is TRDJ1 and V is TRDV1; TRDD3 matches 8 bases. Per germline, CDR1 TSWWSYY and CDR2 QGS. V dropped 2 bases and J dropped 1; count of bases not matched to a gene: 21. The CDR3 sequence is 21 residues long. The CDR3 loop is CALGEDDWDRLGGRCTDKLIF. The CDR3 DNA follows: TGTGCTCTTGGGGAAGACGATTGGGACCGACTGGGGGGTAGGTGCACCGATAAACTCATCTTT.

This clone is labeled medium-sized. The rearrangement links TRDV2 to TRDJ1; 13 bases are shared with TRDD3. The J segment lost 0 bases and the V segment lost 3 bases, leaving 12 bases of the junction unmatched. Germline CDR1 and CDR2: GEAIGNYY and EKD. The CDR3 has 19 residues. The chain's CDR3 is CACDPVLGDTPKYTDKLIF. CDR3 DNA sequence: TGTGCCTGTGACCCGGTACTGGGGGATACGCCCAAATACACCGATAAACTCATCTTT.

This clone was observed a handful of times. This likely traces to a read error, being one base from a far larger clone. J is TRDJ1 and V is TRDV2; 10 bases are shared with TRDD3. Germline lookup yields CDR1 GEAIGNYY and CDR2 EKD. Trimming cost V 3 bases and J 1 base; bases outside gene matches: 10. This CDR3 comprises 17 residues. The CDR3 loop reads CACDELGDLGLTDKLIF. CDR3 nucleotide sequence: TGTGCCTGTGACGAACTGGGGGATTTGGGTCTCACCGATAAACTCATCTTT.

This clone is classed as medium-sized. The chain recombines TRDV2 with TRDJ1, with 7 bases aligning to TRDD3. Trimming removed 3 bases from V and 3 bases from J; junction bases left unmatched: 9. The V gene's germline CDR1 is GEAIGNYY and CDR2 EKD. The length of the CDR3 is 15 residues. The CDR3 loop is CACDLLGIGADKLIF. The CDR3 bases are TGTGCCTGTGACTTACTGGGGATTGGGGCCGATAAACTCATCTTT.

Judged by abundance, this clone is medium-sized. The chain has TRDV2 and TRDJ2; 8 positions match TRDD3. The CDR3 contains 17 residues. V was pared by 1 base and J by 2 bases, with 8 bases of the junction left unmatched. Looked up from germline, CDR1 is GEAIGNYY and CDR2 is EKD. The CDR3 DNA reads TGTGCCTGTGACACTTTAACTACTGGGGGGTTGACAGCACAACTCTTCTTT. Protein sequence: CACDTLTTGGLTAQLFF.

This clone was seen a handful of times. The protein TCRdb lists belongs to a much larger clone and differs from this DNA's translation at residue 9, which points to a read error; the protein shown is made from the DNA. The chain uses TRDV2 and TRDJ1; D is ambiguous. The germline V gene encodes CDR1 GEAIGNYY and CDR2 EKD. This CDR3 comprises 18 residues. The V end lost 0 bases, the J end lost 1 base, and 20 bases lay between the germline ends. The DNA of the CDR3 is TGTGCCTGTGACACCGTGCCTAGTAGGGTTCCATTCACCGATAAACTCATCTTT. This sequence encodes CACDTVPSRVPFTDKLIF.

Regarding this clone: For this DNA, TCRdb reports the protein of a much larger clone, which diverges at residue 13, most likely from a read error; the protein presented here is translated directly from the DNA. The chain joins TRDV2 to TRDJ1; perhaps TRDD3 as D (5 bases). This CDR3 has 15 residues. Per germline, CDR1 GEAIGNYY and CDR2 EKD. CDR3 protein: CACLNLLENRDKPIF. Written as DNA, the CDR3 is TGTGCCTGTCTAAATTTACTGGAGAACCGCGATAAACCCATCTTT.

This clone was picked up a small number of times. The chain is built from TRDV2 and TRDJ1; 13 positions match TRDD3. The trim removed 1 base at V and 1 base at J, leaving 20 bases unmatched. Germline V CDR1 and CDR2: GEAIGNYY, EKD. The CDR3 covers 22 residues. In nucleotides, the CDR3 is TGTGCCTGTGACACGGTTCCTACGCAGATTACTGGGGGATACGTTGGCACCGATAAACTCATCTTT. It specifies CACDTVPTQITGGYVGTDKLIF.

The chain combines TRDV2 with TRDJ1; 10 nucleotides agree with TRDD3. The ends lost 1 base at V and 2 bases at J; junction bases unmatched: 15. The CDR3 is made up of 19 amino acids. Germline CDR1 GEAIGNYY, CDR2 EKD. The CDR3 reads CACDTISYGGYGVTDKLIF. CDR3 nucleotide sequence: TGTGCCTGTGACACTATTTCCTACGGGGGATACGGTGTAACCGATAAACTCATCTTT.

As concerns this clone: It is likely a read error: a sequence one base away is far more abundant. The V gene is TRDV2, the J gene TRDJ1; 13 positions match TRDD3. Per germline, CDR1 GEAIGNYY and CDR2 EKD. With V trimmed by 2 bases and J by 3 bases, 11 bases remained unmatched. The CDR3 is 18 residues long. The CDR3 DNA sequence: TGTGCCTGTGACATCACCCCCTACTGGGGGATACGCGCCGATAAACTCATCTTT. Amino acid sequence: CACDITPYWGIRADKLIF.

The rearrangement uses TRDV2 and TRDJ3; 8 bases fit TRDD3. The CDR3 is 20 residues long. Germline V gene sequence: CDR1 GEAIGNYY, CDR2 EKD. The J segment lost 0 bases and the V segment lost 3 bases, leaving 12 bases of the junction unmatched. This CDR3 is CACDSTGGHTSSWDTRQMFF. As DNA, the CDR3 is TGTGCCTGTGACTCTACTGGGGGCCACACGAGCTCCTGGGACACCCGACAGATGTTTTTC.

The chain recombines TRDV2 with TRDJ1; 13 nucleotides agree with TRDD3. Germline-derived CDR1 and CDR2 are GEAIGNYY and EKD. J was trimmed by 1 base and V by 1 base; bases with no gene match: 2. The CDR3 totals 16 residues. CDR3 in amino acids: CACDTLGDTSTDKLIF. CDR3 bases: TGTGCCTGTGACACACTGGGGGATACGTCCACCGATAAACTCATCTTT.

This clone was seen a handful of times. This may arise from a read error, as a much more abundant clone is one base away. Other DNA sequences in this sample translate to the same CDR3. V is TRDV2 and J is TRDJ1; 8 positions match TRDD3. CDR1 GEAIGNYY and CDR2 EKD come from the germline V gene. This CDR3 comprises 19 residues. As DNA, the CDR3 is TGCGCCTGTGACACCATTGAGGCGGCCCTGGGGGAAAACACCGATAAACTCATCTTT. The encoded protein is CACDTIEAALGENTDKLIF.

By frequency in the sample, this clone is medium-sized (0.01 to 0.1%). The V and J genes are TRDV1 and TRDJ1, with a weak D call TRDD3 (8 bases). V shed 9 bases and J shed 0 bases, with 38 bases lying between them. This CDR3 region has 22 residues. Germline V lookup: CDR1 TSWWSYY, CDR2 QGS. The CDR3 region is CALSKPPSSGLWGTPYTDKLIF. CDR3 DNA sequence: TGTGCTCTGAGTAAACCTCCTTCCTCGGGGCTCTGGGGGACCCCGTACACCGATAAACTCATCTTT.

This clone is medium-sized (0.01 to 0.1%) in the sample. V usage is TRDV2 and J usage is TRDJ1; no firm D call. The CDR3 has 15 amino acids. The V gene lost 0 bases and the J gene lost 0 bases, with 10 bases spanning the gap. From germline, CDR1 is GEAIGNYY and CDR2 EKD. CDR3 loop: CACDTVGADTDKLIF. The CDR3 DNA follows: TGTGCCTGTGACACCGTCGGGGCCGACACCGATAAACTCATCTTT.

By sample fraction, this clone is medium-sized. With a far larger clone one base away, a read error is the likely cause. The same CDR3 also results from other DNA sequences found in this sample. V is TRDV2 and J is TRDJ3; 7 bases align to TRDD3. CDR1 is GEAIGNYY and CDR2 is EKD in the germline V gene. This CDR3 comprises 25 residues. This CDR3 reads CACDTVSGWGTPLRLSSWDTRQMFF. CDR3 sequence (DNA): TGCGCCTGTGACACCGTGAGTGGATGGGGGACCCCGCTTCGTTTATCGTCCTGGGACACCCGACAGATGTTTTTC.

This clone appeared a few times. The CDR3 DNA is TGTGCCTGTGACAGGTTGGGGGATATCACCGATAAACTCATCTTT. Amino acids: CACDRLGDITDKLIF. The J gene is TRDJ1, the V gene TRDV2; 9 nucleotides agree with TRDD3. CDR3 length: 15 residues. V lost 2 bases to trimming and J lost 1 base; unmatched junction nucleotides: 4. CDR1 and CDR2 from the germline V gene are GEAIGNYY and EKD.

This clone has a handful of counts. The chain couples TRDV2 to TRDJ1; 7 nucleotides line up with TRDD3. The germline CDR1 and CDR2 sequences are GEAIGNYY and EKD. The CDR3 spans 18 residues. V lost 0 bases, J lost 9 bases, and 21 bases stayed unmatched. CDR3 in amino acids: CACDTLFPGEGIELELIF. For the CDR3, the DNA is TGTGCCTGTGACACCCTTTTTCCAGGCGAGGGGATAGAGTTAGAACTCATCTTT.

This clone has a handful of counts. The chain uses TRDV2 and TRDJ1; a weak D match, TRDD3 (6 bases). The CDR3 contains 17 residues. The V gene lost 3 bases and the J gene lost 2 bases, with 21 bases spanning the gap. In germline, CDR1 is GEAIGNYY, CDR2 EKD. This CDR3 is CACDPLLVLGGTDKLIF. CDR3 DNA: TGTGCCTGTGACCCCCTGTTGGTATTGGGGGGTACCGATAAACTCATCTTT.

A remark on this clone: Given a far larger clone just one base away, this is likely a sequencing read error. The chain combines TRDV2 with TRDJ1; 7 nucleotides line up with TRDD3. The CDR3 extends over 17 amino acids. V was pared by 2 bases and J by 3 bases, with 14 bases of the junction left unmatched. Per germline, CDR1 GEAIGNYY and CDR2 EKD. The CDR3 reads CACDNLLPGGSADKLIF. CDR3 nucleotide sequence: TGTGCCTGTGACAACCTTCTACCGGGGGGATCGGCCGATAAACTCATCTTT.

The chain employs TRDV1 and TRDJ1, with a tentative D call TRDD3 (6 bases). The CDR3 is 22 residues long. Germline CDR1 and CDR2: TSWWSYY and QGS. V lost 3 bases to trimming and J lost 0 bases, with 32 bases between them. The CDR3, as DNA: TGTGCTCTTGGGGATAGGGGCCTTCGCCCGATTTGGTGGGGGCCGTACACCGATAAACTCATCTTT. It specifies CALGDRGLRPIWWGPYTDKLIF.

A few counts support this clone. Other DNA sequences from this sample encode an identical CDR3 as well. The rearrangement joins TRDV2 to TRDJ1; TRDD3 matches 13 bases. This CDR3 is 19 amino acids long. The trim removed 1 base at V and 2 bases at J, leaving 12 bases unmatched. The germline V gene has CDR1 GEAIGNYY and CDR2 EKD. The CDR3: CACDTIGPLGDTKTDKLIF. The CDR3 region has the DNA TGTGCCTGTGACACGATAGGGCCACTGGGGGATACGAAAACCGATAAACTCATCTTT.

Concerning this clone: A far larger clone is a single base away, which makes a read error likely. This sequence joins TRDV2 and TRDJ1; 13 nucleotides line up with TRDD3. This CDR3 has 16 amino acids. Germline CDR1 and CDR2: GEAIGNYY and EKD. J gave up 4 bases and V 5 bases, and 9 bases lay outside the gene matches. This CDR3 is CACGSLGDTGNDKLIF. The CDR3 nucleotides are TGTGCCTGTGGCTCACTGGGGGATACGGGTAACGATAAACTCATCTTT.